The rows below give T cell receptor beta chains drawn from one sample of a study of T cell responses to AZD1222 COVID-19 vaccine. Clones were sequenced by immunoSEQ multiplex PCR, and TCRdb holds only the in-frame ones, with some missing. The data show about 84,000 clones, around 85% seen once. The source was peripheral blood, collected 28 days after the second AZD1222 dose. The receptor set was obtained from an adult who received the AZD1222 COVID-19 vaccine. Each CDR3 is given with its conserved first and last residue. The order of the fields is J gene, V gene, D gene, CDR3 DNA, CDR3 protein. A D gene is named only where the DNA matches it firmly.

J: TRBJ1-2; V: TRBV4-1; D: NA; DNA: TGCGCCAGCAGCCAAGCCAGGGTGGGAACACATGGCTACACCTTC; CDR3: CASSQARVGTHGYTF
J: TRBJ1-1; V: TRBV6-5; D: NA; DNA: TGTGCCAGCAGGCTCGACGGTGAAGGTGTAGCTTTCTTT; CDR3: CASRLDGEGVAFF
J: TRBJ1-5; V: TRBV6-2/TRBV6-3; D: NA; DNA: TGTGCCAGCAGTTATAATAGCAATCAGCCCCAGCATTTT; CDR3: CASSYNSNQPQHF
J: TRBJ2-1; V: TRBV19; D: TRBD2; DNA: TGTGCCAGTAGTATGCCCCCCGGTAGCGGGGCCAATGAGCAGTTCTTC; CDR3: CASSMPPGSGANEQFF
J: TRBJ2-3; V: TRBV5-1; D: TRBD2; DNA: TGCGCCAGCAGCTTTAGCGGGGGATGGGCAGATACGCAGTATTTT; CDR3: CASSFSGGWADTQYF
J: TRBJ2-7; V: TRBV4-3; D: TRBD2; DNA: TGCGCCAGCAGCCAGGGTGTCGGGGCTAGCGGGGTCTACGAGCAGTACTTC; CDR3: CASSQGVGASGVYEQYF
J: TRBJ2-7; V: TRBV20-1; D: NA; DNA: TGCAGTGCTAGTACGCTAGACGAGCAGTACTTC; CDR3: CSASTLDEQYF
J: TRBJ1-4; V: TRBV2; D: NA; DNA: TGTGCCAGCAGGGTACGGTCAACTAATGAAAAACTGTTTTTT; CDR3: CASRVRSTNEKLFF
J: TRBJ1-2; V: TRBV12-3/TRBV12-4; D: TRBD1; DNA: TGTGCCAGCAGCCTACAGGGGAATGGCTACACCTTC; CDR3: CASSLQGNGYTF
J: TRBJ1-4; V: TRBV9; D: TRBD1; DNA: TGTGCCAGCAGCGTGACAGGGCAAGATGAAAAACTGTTTTTT; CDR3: CASSVTGQDEKLFF
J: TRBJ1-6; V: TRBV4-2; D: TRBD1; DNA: TGTGCCAGCAGCCAAGCCTGGGGACAGGGGAGTTCACCCCTCCACTTT; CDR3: CASSQAWGQGSSPLHF
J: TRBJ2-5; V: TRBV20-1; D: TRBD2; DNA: TGCAGTGCTAGTTCCCCAGCGGGGGGCCAAGAGACCCAGTACTTC; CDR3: CSASSPAGGQETQYF
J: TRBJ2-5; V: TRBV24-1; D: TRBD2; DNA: TGTGCCACCAGTGATTCCCCGGGACTAGCGGGGCGGGAGACCCAGTACTTC; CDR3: CATSDSPGLAGRETQYF
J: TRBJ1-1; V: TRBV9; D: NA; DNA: TGTGCCAGTGACCCGTTCGGGGTAGTCACTGAAGCTTTCTTT; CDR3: CASDPFGVVTEAFF
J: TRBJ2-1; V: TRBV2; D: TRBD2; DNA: TGTGCCAGCAGGGAGACTAGCGGGGGCGATGAGCAGTTCTTC; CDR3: CASRETSGGDEQFF
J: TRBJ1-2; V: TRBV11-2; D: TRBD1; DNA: TGTGCCAGCAGCATCGACAGGGGGCATGGCTACACCTTC; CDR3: CASSIDRGHGYTF
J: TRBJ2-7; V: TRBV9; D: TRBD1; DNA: TGTGCCAGCAGCGACGACAGGGGCTACGAGCAGTACTTC; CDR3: CASSDDRGYEQYF
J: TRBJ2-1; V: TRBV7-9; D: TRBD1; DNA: TGTGCCAGCGGAAAATCAGGGGGCTCCTACAATGAGCAGTTCTTC; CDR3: CASGKSGGSYNEQFF
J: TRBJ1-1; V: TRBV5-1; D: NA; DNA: TGCGCCAGCAGCTTGGTGGGAGGGGGTCCCACTGAAGCTTTCTTT; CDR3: CASSLVGGGPTEAFF